The T cell receptor (beta chain) described here comes from a study of regulatory T cells. CD4+ cells were sorted into CD25-high CD127-low regulatory cells and CD25-low CD127-high conventional cells. The study's findings and limits: Skewed V and J usage and few unique V-J pairs marked patient repertoires, most in Tregs. In CD3G-deficient patients, conventional CD4+ T cells were enriched for hydrophobic CDR3 residues at positions 6 and 7.

The V end lost 0 bases, the J end lost 5 bases, and 13 bases lay between the germline ends. Germline-derived CDR1 and CDR2 are GTSNPN and SVGIG (reference sequence). The CDR3 runs 14 residues. Of note for this clone: Its antigen is not known.

The PCR used 52 TRBV and 13 TRBJ primers. Using immunoSEQ multiplex PCR, the repertoire was profiled, and TCRdb retains in-frame clones only, with some absent. The table includes over 25,000 clones, 85% to 95% detected once. The sequence was collected from a person aged 18 to 29 with CD3G deficiency. The sequenced sample consisted of conventional CD4+ T cells sorted from blood. V is TRBV30 and J is TRBJ2-5; TRBD2 is a possible D gene (6 bases). This CDR3 is CAWSVRGGSETQYF. The CDR3 DNA sequence: TGTGCCTGGAGTGTTCGCGGAGGGAGTGAGACCCAGTACTTC.